This T cell receptor beta chain derives from a study of long-term antiretroviral therapy in people with HIV (dated by TCRdb to 2022 to 2024). About the study as a whole: The earliest samples were collected roughly a decade before the 2015 WHO recommendation for immediate ART, at a time when ART was usually postponed until CD4 counts fell. Whether ART initiation and durable HIV suppression were associated with changes in peripheral blood TRB repertoire composition and diversity was tested in a retrospective serial study. A total of under 250 cryopreserved PBMC samples came from 25 to 30 adults with confirmed HIV infection and were collected serially over a mean of roughly six years (range 1-12). Of the 30 participants with HIV, approximately 11 were female. No cross-contamination during QIAcube processing turned up in test extractions that ran a monoclonal T-cell line alongside 33 polyclonal samples.

On this clone itself: There is no known antigen for this receptor. Base quality data are lacking; no much larger clone is found one base away.

Inclusion was restricted to participants for whom at least one PBMC sample before ART initiation and at least two post-ART samples were available. Treatment was received in the United States of America by all participants with HIV. Before DNA extraction, cryopreserved samples of roughly 0.9-10 million PBMC were thawed and then washed. At the time of the earliest PBMC sample for each participant with HIV, ages ranged from about 23 to 60 years. PBMC samples from each participant spanned 1-4 timepoints before ART initiation and 2-8 timepoints after ART initiation, with a median of 7 samples. Serial HIV viral load, CD4+ T-cell count, ART history and demographic data were obtained for every participant. A Qiagen kit on a QIAcube was used to extract genomic DNA from unsorted PBMC, with samples processed in batches of 12. The germline V gene yields LGHNA for CDR1 and YNFKEQ for CDR2. Measured from the cysteine to the phenylalanine, the CDR3 is 15 residues long. Of the read, only the CDR3 DNA is kept; its 45 bases are in frame from base 1. Trimming takes 0 bases from V and 7 bases from J, and the germline ends sit 13 bases apart.

Overall study outcomes, separate from this receptor: HIV repertoires had narrower CDR3 length ranges than controls, and the network structure suggested an antigen-experienced repertoire that shifted only slightly toward naive after ART. Inferences about post-ART repertoire changes are limited because no data were available on ART adherence, viral resistance or therapy changes. The samples span the years 2004 to 2017, and the ART regimens used at that time may not be as effective as current regimens. Because pre-ART samples had limited cell numbers, unsorted PBMC were profiled rather than sorted CD4+ and CD8+ T cells. Because PBMC availability was limited, only the TCR beta chain was sequenced, with no alpha chain pairing. Starting ART was linked to a significant rise in TRB diversity, yet even with long-term ART the diversity remained significantly lower than in transplant donor controls. At every time point, the repertoire was dominated by expanded TRB clones first identified before ART initiation, although this dominance fluctuated and, in many PLHIV, declined after ART.

Sequencing of the TRB variable region was done with the immunoSEQ hsTCRB v3.0 assay at survey level resolution. The target sequencing depth for TRB was about 35,000-50,000 T-cell genomes per sample. An Illumina MiSeq with a v3 150-cycle kit was used to sequence the pooled TRB libraries. The published analysis was carried out like this. Repertoire analysis was run in R within a reproducible Nextflow workflow that covered QC, data transformation and analysis. Custom analyses were implemented in LymphoSeq2, an R package for AIRR-Seq data exploration. Several samples that yielded fewer than 5000 total TRB sequences were excluded, so that around 190 HIV repertoires were analyzed. Among the approximately 190 HIV repertoires that were kept, roughly 59 were collected before ART initiation and 120 to 140 were collected after ART initiation. Each repertoire was downsampled to 5000 TRB nucleotide sequences, and summary statistics were averaged across 100 downsampling iterations. TRB sequences were retained for analysis only if CDR3 regions of at least seven amino acids were present. Diversity was measured with a Shannon entropy-derived clonality score and the Gini coefficient. In the repertoire networks, any two of the top 5000 CDR3 amino acid sequences were connected whenever the two sequences differed by an edit distance of one. GLIPH2 predicted antigen specificity groups and MHC restriction for TRB CDR3 amino acid sequences. To flag known associations with CMV, EBV, HIV or tissue antigens, CDR3 amino acid sequences were compared against VDJdb and McPAS-TCR. Pre-ART, post-ART and control groups were compared with Wilcoxon signed-rank tests and Holm-Bonferroni correction. TCRdb retrieved this table from immuneACCESS and kept in-frame rearrangements only. Not all clones are present; in checked studies, unresolved V genes account for under half, and no reason is known for the remainder. V and J calls and clone size are as listed in that table; D and trimming were resolved from the DNA. The sample includes 20,000 or so clones, with approximately 90% observed a single time. The top ten hold around 4% of the sample.

The rearrangement joined TRBV4-2 to TRBJ1-3, and possibly TRBD1, on 6 matching bases. This receptor was identified in a man aged 18 to 29 with HIV. This material consisted of unsorted PBMCs, taken 2.1 years after starting antiretroviral therapy. The DNA reads as follows: TGTGCCAGCAGCCAAGACTCGGGGGCTTATAACACCATATATTTT. It encodes CASSQDSGAYNTIYF.